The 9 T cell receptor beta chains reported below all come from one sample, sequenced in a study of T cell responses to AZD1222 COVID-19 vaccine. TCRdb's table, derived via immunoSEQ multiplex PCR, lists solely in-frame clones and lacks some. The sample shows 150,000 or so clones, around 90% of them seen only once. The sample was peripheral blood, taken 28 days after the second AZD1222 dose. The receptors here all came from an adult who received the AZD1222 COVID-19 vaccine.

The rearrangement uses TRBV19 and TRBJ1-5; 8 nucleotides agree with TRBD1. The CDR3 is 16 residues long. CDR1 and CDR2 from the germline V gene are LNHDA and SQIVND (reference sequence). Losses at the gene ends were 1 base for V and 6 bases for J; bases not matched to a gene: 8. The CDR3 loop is CASSIGTGQKSQPQHF. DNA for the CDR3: TGTGCCAGTAGTATAGGGACAGGGCAGAAGAGTCAGCCCCAGCATTTT.

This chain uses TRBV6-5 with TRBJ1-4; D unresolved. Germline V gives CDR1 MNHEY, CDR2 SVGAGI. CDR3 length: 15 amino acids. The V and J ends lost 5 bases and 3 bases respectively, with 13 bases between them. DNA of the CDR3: TGTGCCAGCAGTCAGAAACGGTGGTCTAATGAAAAACTGTTTTTT. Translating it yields CASSQKRWSNEKLFF.

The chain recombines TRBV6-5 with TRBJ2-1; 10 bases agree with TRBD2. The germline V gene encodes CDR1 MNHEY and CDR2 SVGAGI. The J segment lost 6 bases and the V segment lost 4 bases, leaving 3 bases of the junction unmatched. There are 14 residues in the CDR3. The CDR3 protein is CASSSSSGGNEQFF. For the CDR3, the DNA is TGTGCCAGCAGTTCGTCTAGCGGGGGCAATGAGCAGTTCTTC.

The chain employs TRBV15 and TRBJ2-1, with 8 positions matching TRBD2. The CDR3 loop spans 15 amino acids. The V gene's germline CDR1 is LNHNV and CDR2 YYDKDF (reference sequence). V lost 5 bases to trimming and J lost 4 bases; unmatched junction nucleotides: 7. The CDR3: CATSEGLAYYNEQFF. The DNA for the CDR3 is TGTGCCACCAGCGAAGGACTAGCCTATTACAATGAGCAGTTCTTC.

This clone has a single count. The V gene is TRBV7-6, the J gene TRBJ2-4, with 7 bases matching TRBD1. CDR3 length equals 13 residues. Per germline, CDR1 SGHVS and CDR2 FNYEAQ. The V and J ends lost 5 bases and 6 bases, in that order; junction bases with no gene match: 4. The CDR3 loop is CASSENRGNIQYF. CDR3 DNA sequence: TGTGCCAGCAGCGAAAACAGGGGAAACATTCAGTACTTC.

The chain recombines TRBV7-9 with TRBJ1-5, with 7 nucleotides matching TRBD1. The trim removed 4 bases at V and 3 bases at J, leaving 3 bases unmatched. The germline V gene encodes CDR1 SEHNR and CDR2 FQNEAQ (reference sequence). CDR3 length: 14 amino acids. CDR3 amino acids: CASSSDRTNQPQHF. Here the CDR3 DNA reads TGTGCCAGCAGCTCGGACAGGACCAATCAGCCCCAGCATTTT.

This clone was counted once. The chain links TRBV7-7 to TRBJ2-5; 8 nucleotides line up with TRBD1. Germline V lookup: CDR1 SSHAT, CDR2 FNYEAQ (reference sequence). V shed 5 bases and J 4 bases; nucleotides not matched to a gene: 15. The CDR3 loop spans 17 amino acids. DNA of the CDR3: TGTGCCAGCAGCCGCAGGAGCATCGCAGGGGGCGTAGAGACCCAGTACTTC. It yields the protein CASSRRSIAGGVETQYF.

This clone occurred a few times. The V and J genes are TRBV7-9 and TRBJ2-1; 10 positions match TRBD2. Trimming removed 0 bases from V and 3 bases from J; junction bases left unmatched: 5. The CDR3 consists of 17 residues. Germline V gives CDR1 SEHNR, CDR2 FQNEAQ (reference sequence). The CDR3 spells CASSLASTSGIYNEQFF. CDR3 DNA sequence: TGTGCCAGCAGCTTAGCGAGCACTAGCGGGATCTACAATGAGCAGTTCTTC.

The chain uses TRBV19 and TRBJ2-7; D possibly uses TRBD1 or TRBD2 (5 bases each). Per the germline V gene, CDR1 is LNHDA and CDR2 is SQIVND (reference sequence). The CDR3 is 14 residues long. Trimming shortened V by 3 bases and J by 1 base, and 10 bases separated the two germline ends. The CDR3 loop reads CASSISGPSYEQYF. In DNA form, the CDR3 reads TGTGCCAGTAGTATTTCGGGGCCATCCTACGAGCAGTACTTC.